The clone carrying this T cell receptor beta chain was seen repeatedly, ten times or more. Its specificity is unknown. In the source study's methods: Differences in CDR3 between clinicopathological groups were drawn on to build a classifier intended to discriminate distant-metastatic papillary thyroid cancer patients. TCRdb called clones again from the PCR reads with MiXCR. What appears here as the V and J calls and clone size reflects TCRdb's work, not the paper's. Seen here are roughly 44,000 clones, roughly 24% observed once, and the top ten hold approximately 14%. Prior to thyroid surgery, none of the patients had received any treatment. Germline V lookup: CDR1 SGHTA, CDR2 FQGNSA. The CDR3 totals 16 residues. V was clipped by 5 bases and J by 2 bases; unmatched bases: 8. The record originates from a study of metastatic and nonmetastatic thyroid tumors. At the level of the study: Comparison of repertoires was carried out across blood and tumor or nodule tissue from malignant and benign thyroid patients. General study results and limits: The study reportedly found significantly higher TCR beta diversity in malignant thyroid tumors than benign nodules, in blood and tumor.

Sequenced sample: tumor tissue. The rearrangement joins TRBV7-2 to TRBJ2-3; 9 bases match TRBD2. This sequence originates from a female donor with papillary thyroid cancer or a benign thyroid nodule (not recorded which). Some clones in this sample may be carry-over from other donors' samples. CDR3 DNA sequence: TGTGCCAGCAGCCCTCTGACTAGCGGATCCACAGATACGCAGTATTTT. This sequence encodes CASSPLTSGSTDTQYF.